Below are 11 T cell receptor beta chains sequenced from a single sample in a study of blood T cells in healthy people across ages. Alongside a J-beta primer mix, a sample-barcoded 5' primer served in a second PCR lasting roughly 6 to 11 cycles. Each CDR3 protein gets one entry after TCRdb re-called the 5' RACE reads with MiXCR. Here the sample spans roughly 1 million distinct CDR3 sequences, 25% being singletons. The sample also formed part of further work on T cells of mothers and their children.

Sequencing was carried out using blood. The receptors come from a girl aged 2 to 10 in good health.

The V call is TRBV28, the J call TRBJ2-5, with 7 bases that match TRBD2. The CDR3 is 16 amino acids. The junction had 12 bases not matched to a gene; V was cut back by 5 bases and J by 3 bases. CDR1 is MDHEN, CDR2 SYDVKM, per germline. CDR3: CASSPSGDYEEETQYF. CDR3 DNA: TGTGCCAGCAGTCCATCGGGGGACTATGAGGAAGAGACCCAGTACTTC.

This clonotype has more than one count but fewer than ten. The gene calls are TRBV4-1 and TRBJ1-4; 10 nucleotides line up with TRBD1. The CDR3 is 16 residues long. The V gene's germline CDR1 is MGHRA and CDR2 YSYEKL. With 0 bases clipped from V and 4 bases from J, the junction kept 2 bases outside the gene matches. CDR3 residues: CASSQDGDRGNEKLFF. In nucleotides, the CDR3 is TGCGCCAGCAGCCAAGATGGGGACAGGGGTAATGAAAAACTGTTTTTT.

The genes are TRBV28 and TRBJ2-7; TRBD2 agrees at 7 bases. V lost 3 bases, J lost 2 bases, and 10 bases stayed unmatched. The CDR3 consists of 16 residues. CDR1 is MDHEN and CDR2 is SYDVKM in the germline V gene. The CDR3, as DNA: TGTGCCAGCAGTTTCCCTGGGGGGGAGATCCCCTACGAGCAGTACTTC. Translating it yields CASSFPGGEIPYEQYF.

The V call is TRBV7-9, the J call TRBJ2-3; 9 bases map to TRBD2. Germline V gene data show CDR1 as SEHNR and CDR2 as FQNEAQ (reference sequence). V shed 3 bases and J 3 bases; nucleotides not matched to a gene: 7. The CDR3 runs 16 residues. CDR3 loop: CASSLGVAGGTDTQYF. Written as DNA, the CDR3 is TGTGCCAGCAGCTTGGGGGTGGCGGGGGGGACAGATACGCAGTATTTT. The full variable domain, rest sourced from reference TRBV7-9 and TRBJ2-3, is DTGVSQNPRHKITKRGQNVTFRCDPISEHNRLYWYRQTLGQGPEFLTYFQNEAQLEKSRLLSDRFSAERPKGSFSTLEIQRTEQGDSAMYLCASSLGVAGGTDTQYFGPGTRLTVL.

The V gene is TRBV28, the J gene TRBJ2-7; D is possibly TRBD2 (6 bases). V dropped 7 bases and J dropped 2 bases, with 12 bases sitting between them. This CDR3 has 13 residues. Germline CDR1 MDHEN, CDR2 SYDVKM. CDR3 loop: CASTPLAPYEQYF. Here the CDR3 DNA reads TGTGCCAGCACCCCCCTAGCGCCCTACGAGCAGTACTTC.

The chain links TRBV7-2 to TRBJ2-1; TRBD2 matches 15 bases. Germline CDR1 and CDR2: SGHTA and FQGNSA. V dropped 4 bases and J dropped 7; count of bases not matched to a gene: 5. This CDR3 contains 16 residues. The CDR3 sequence is CASSSSGTSGRNEQFF. The CDR3 coding sequence is TGTGCCAGCAGCTCATCCGGGACTAGCGGGAGGAATGAGCAGTTCTTC.

CDR3 DNA: TGCGCCAGCAGTCCCAAGGTAGCGGGAGGGGGCACAGATACGCAGTATTTT. It specifies CASSPKVAGGGTDTQYF. The V call is TRBV5-1, the J call TRBJ2-3; TRBD2 matches 11 bases. The CDR3 extends over 17 amino acids. The J segment lost 1 base and the V segment lost 5 bases, leaving 9 bases of the junction unmatched. Per the germline V gene, CDR1 is SGHRS and CDR2 is YFSETQ.

This clonotype occurred once. At one end the junction does not follow the germline gene, possibly because of a read error. The chain has TRBV4-1 and TRBJ1-2; possible D gene TRBD1, 5 bases. Germline V gene data show CDR1 as MGHRA and CDR2 as YSYEKL. The CDR3 extends over 14 amino acids. The DNA of the CDR3 is TGCGCCAGAAGCCAATTGGGGGAGGACTATGGCCACACCTTC. This gives the protein CARSQLGEDYGHTF.

The sample holds many counts of this clonotype. The chain couples TRBV12-3 or TRBV12-4 to TRBJ2-5, with D possibly TRBD2 on 6 matching bases. The CDR3 runs 13 residues. Trimming removed 5 bases from V and 4 bases from J, with 11 bases in between. CDR3: CASSPGTPETQYF. CDR3 DNA: TGTGCCAGCAGTCCCGGGACTCCAGAGACCCAGTACTTC.

This clonotype was detected a few times. The chain links TRBV18 to TRBJ2-1; D could derive from TRBD1 or TRBD2 (5 bases each). The CDR3 sequence is 17 residues long. V lost 6 bases and J lost 6, with 24 bases in between. Germline V lookup: CDR1 KGHSH, CDR2 LQKENI. The CDR3 sequence is CASSSLPGTTSGNEQFF. In DNA, the CDR3 is TGTGCCAGCTCGAGCCTACCTGGGACGACCAGCGGCAATGAGCAGTTCTTC.

This chain links TRBV19 with TRBJ1-3; TRBD1 matches at 7 bases. The CDR3 is made up of 15 amino acids. Germline V lookup: CDR1 LNHDA, CDR2 SQIVND (reference sequence). V dropped 3 bases and J dropped 4; count of bases not matched to a gene: 6. In DNA form, the CDR3 reads TGTGCCAGTAGTATGTTGGGACAGCCCGGAAACACCATATATTTT. Residues: CASSMLGQPGNTIYF.